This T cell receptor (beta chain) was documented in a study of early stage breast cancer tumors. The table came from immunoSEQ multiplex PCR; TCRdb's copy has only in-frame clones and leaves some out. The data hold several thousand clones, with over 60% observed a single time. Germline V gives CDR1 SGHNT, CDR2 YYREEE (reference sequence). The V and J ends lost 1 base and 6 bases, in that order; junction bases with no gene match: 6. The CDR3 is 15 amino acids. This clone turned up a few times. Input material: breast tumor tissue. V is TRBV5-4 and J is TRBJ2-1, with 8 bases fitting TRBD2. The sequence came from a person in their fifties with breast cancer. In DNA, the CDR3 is TGTGCCAGCAGCTTGAGGCGGGGGGATCTCAATGAGCAGTTCTTC. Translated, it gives CASSLRRGDLNEQFF. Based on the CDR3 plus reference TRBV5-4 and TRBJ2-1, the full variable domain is ETGVTQSPTHLIKTRGQQVTLRCSSQSGHNTVSWYQQALGQGPQFIFQYYREEENGRGNFPPRFSGLQFPNYSSELNVNALELDDSALYLCASSLRRGDLNEQFFGPGTRLTVL.